This T cell receptor (beta chain) originates from a study of human T cells and chemical hapten exposure. In the study overall: Yields of TCR per sample differed, chiefly owing to small differences in pooled library volume.

Each CDR3 protein is one row after TCRdb ran MiXCR on the RACE reads. The sample records 95,000 to 150,000 distinct CDR3 sequences, 13% being singletons. Time point denoted: pre-sensitization, week 0. Specified treatment: therapeutic diphenylcyclopropenone sensitization with weekly scalp DPC. This CDR3 has 15 amino acids. Per the germline V gene, CDR1 is SGHAT and CDR2 is FQNNGV. Trimming took off 3 bases at V and 2 bases at J, with 8 bases between the two ends. The source was whole blood, collected in connection with sensitization to the hapten diphenylcyclopropenone (DPC). The rearrangement joins TRBV11-2 to TRBJ1-6; D gene unclear. This clonotype was obtained from a woman under 30 with alopecia areata. Some clones in this sample may be carry-over from other donors' samples. In nucleotides, the CDR3 is TGTGCCAGCAGCTTTACGGGAACCTATAATTCACCCCTCCACTTT. It translates to CASSFTGTYNSPLHF. The full variable domain, its missing parts supplied by reference TRBV11-2 and TRBJ1-6, is EAGVAQSPRYKIIEKRQSVAFWCNPISGHATLYWYQQILGQGPKLLIQFQNNGVVDDSQLPKDRFSAERLKGVDSTLKIQPAKLEDSAVYLCASSFTGTYNSPLHFGNGTRLTVT.